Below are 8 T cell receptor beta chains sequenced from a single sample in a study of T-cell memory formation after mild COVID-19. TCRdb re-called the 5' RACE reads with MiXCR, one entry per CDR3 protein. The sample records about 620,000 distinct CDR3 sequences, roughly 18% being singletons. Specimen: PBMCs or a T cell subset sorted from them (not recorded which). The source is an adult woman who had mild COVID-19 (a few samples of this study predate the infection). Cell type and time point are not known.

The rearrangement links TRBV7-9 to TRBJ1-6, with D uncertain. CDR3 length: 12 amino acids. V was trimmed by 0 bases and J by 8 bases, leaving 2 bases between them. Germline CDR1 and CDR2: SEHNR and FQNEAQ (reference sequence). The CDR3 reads CASSLAHSPLHF. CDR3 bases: TGTGCCAGCAGCTTAGCCCATTCACCCCTCCACTTT.

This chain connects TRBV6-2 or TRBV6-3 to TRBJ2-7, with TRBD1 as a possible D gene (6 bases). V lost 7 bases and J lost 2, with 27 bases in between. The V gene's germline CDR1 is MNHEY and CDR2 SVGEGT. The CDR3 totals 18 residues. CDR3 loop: CASKLYRAAGTPTYEQYF. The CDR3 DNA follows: TGTGCCAGCAAGTTGTATAGAGCCGCCGGGACACCCACCTACGAGCAGTACTTC.

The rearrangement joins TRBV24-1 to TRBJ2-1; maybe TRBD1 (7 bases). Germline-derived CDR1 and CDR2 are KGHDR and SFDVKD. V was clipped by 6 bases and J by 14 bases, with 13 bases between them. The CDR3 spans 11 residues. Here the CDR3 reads CATSTGGTEFF. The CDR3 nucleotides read TGTGCCACCAGTACAGGAGGGACAGAGTTCTTC.

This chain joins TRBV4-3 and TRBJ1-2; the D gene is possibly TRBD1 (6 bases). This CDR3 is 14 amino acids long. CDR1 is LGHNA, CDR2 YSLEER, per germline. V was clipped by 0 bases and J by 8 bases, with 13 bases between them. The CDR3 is CASSQEQGRSGYTF. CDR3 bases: TGCGCCAGCAGCCAAGAGCAGGGGAGGAGCGGCTACACCTTC.

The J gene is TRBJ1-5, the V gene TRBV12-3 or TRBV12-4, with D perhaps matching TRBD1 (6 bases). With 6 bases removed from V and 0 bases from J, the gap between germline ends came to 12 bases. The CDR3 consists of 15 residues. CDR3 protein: CASRSTGYSNQPQHF. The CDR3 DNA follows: TGTGCCAGCAGATCGACAGGATATAGCAATCAGCCCCAGCATTTT.

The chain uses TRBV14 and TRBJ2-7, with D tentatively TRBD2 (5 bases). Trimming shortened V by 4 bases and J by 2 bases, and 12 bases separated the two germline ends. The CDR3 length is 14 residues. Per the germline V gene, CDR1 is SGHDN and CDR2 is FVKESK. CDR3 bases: TGTGCCAGCAGCCCGAGGGCAGATACCTACGAGCAGTACTTC. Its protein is CASSPRADTYEQYF.

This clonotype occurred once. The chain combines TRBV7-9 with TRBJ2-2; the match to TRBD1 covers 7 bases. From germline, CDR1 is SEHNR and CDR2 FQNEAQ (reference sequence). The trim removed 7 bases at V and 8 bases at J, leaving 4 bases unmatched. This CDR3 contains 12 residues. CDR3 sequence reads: CASNTDRGELFF. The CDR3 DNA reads TGTGCCAGCAACACGGACAGGGGGGAGCTGTTTTTT.

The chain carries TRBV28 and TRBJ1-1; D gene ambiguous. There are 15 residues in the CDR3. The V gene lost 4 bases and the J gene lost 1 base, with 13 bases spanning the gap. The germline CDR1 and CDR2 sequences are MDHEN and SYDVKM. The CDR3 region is CASSSIRAQNTEAFF. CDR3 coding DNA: TGTGCCAGCAGTTCTATCCGGGCCCAGAACACTGAAGCTTTCTTT.